These 9 T cell receptor beta chains were all obtained from the same sample, sequenced in a study of blood T cells in healthy people across ages. Through a sample-barcoded 5' primer and a J-beta primer mix, a second PCR was run for 7 to 11 cycles. TCRdb used MiXCR to reprocess the 5' RACE reads, holding one entry per CDR3 protein. The table lists 750,000 to 850,000 distinct CDR3 sequences, more than 20% of them singletons. Separately, the same data were catalogued under a study of T cells of mothers and their children.

The sample was blood. The receptors shown here come from a boy aged 5 to 17 in good health.

This clonotype occurred a few times. The gene calls are TRBV29-1 and TRBJ2-5, with 7 bases lining up with TRBD2. From germline, CDR1 is SQVTM and CDR2 ANQGSEA. This CDR3 spans 13 amino acids. The junction had 7 bases not matched to a gene; V was cut back by 6 bases and J by 3 bases. This CDR3 is CSVDRLAEETQYF. Written as DNA, the CDR3 is TGCAGCGTCGATCGCCTAGCGGAAGAGACCCAGTACTTC.

This clonotype was seen a few times. The rearrangement joins TRBV6-1 to TRBJ1-6; 8 bases are shared with TRBD1. Germline loops: CDR1 MNHNS, CDR2 SASEGT. Trimming at V came to 4 bases and at J to 4 bases, leaving 6 bases not matched to a gene. The CDR3 spans 16 residues. CDR3 region: CASSGQGIIYNSPLHF. DNA of the CDR3: TGTGCCAGCAGTGGACAGGGGATTATTTATAATTCACCCCTCCACTTT.

The genes are TRBV29-1 and TRBJ2-5; perhaps TRBD2 as D (6 bases). The CDR3 length is 12 residues. V lost 4 bases, J lost 0 bases, and 6 bases lay in between. Looked up from germline, CDR1 is SQVTM and CDR2 is ANQGSEA. The CDR3 loop reads CSVGGDQETQYF. The CDR3 nucleotides read TGCAGCGTTGGGGGGGACCAAGAGACCCAGTACTTC.

This chain links TRBV2 with TRBJ2-2, with TRBD2 identical over 11 bases. The CDR3 runs to 17 residues. Germline lookup yields CDR1 SNHLY and CDR2 FYNNEI. V shed 4 bases and J 1 base; nucleotides not matched to a gene: 5. In DNA, the CDR3 is TGTGCCAGCAGTGGACTAGCGGGACCGTGGAACACCGGGGAGCTGTTTTTT. It codes for CASSGLAGPWNTGELFF.

This clonotype was detected a few times. J is TRBJ1-4 and V is TRBV5-6, with TRBD1 identical over 7 bases. The CDR3 length is 14 residues. Per the germline V gene, CDR1 is SGHDT and CDR2 is YYEEEE. Trimming took 4 bases from V and 13 from J; bases not matched to a gene: 13. CDR3 residues: CASSRDRDPYRLFF. The CDR3 region has the DNA TGTGCCAGCAGCCGCGACAGGGACCCATATCGACTGTTTTTT.

This chain uses TRBV5-5 with TRBJ1-5, with D possibly being TRBD1 (6 bases). CDR1 is SGHKS, CDR2 YYEKEE, per germline (reference sequence). The germline V and J ends were trimmed by 1 base and 7 bases, with 15 bases remaining between them. CDR3 length: 15 residues. DNA for the CDR3: TGTGCCAGCAGCTTGTCACAGGGAAGGGTCCAGCCCCAGCATTTT. This codes for CASSLSQGRVQPQHF.

V is TRBV4-3 and J is TRBJ2-7; D remains ambiguous. The length of the CDR3 is 15 residues. V was trimmed by 4 bases and J by 1 base, leaving 14 bases between them. From germline, CDR1 is LGHNA and CDR2 YSLEER. The CDR3 DNA reads TGCGCCAGCAGCCCAGGACGTTCCCAGTCCTACGAGCAGTACTTC. Protein sequence: CASSPGRSQSYEQYF.

The chain has TRBV7-9 and TRBJ1-1; 10 positions match TRBD1. The V segment lost 4 bases and the J segment 5 bases; nucleotides outside the gene matches: 4. The CDR3 has 14 residues. Germline V CDR1 and CDR2: SEHNR, FQNEAQ (reference sequence). This chain's CDR3 is CASSSTGGQTEAFF. As DNA, the CDR3 is TGTGCCAGCAGCTCGACAGGGGGCCAGACTGAAGCTTTCTTT. The complete variable domain, with remaining parts taken from reference TRBV7-9 and TRBJ1-1, reads DTGVSQNPRHKITKRGQNVTFRCDPISEHNRLYWYRQTLGQGPEFLTYFQNEAQLEKSRLLSDRFSAERPKGSFSTLEIQRTEQGDSAMYLCASSSTGGQTEAFFGQGTRLTVV.

This clonotype turned up a few times. The rearrangement links TRBV11-3 to TRBJ2-3; 14 bases match TRBD2. The length of the CDR3 is 15 residues. V shed 5 bases, J shed 5 bases, and the junction held 3 bases outside the gene matches. Germline values: CDR1 SGHNT, CDR2 YENEEA. CDR3 sequence: CASSTGLAGGDTQYF. In nucleotides, the CDR3 is TGTGCCAGCAGCACCGGACTAGCGGGGGGAGATACGCAGTATTTT. The variable domain in full, completed from reference TRBV11-3 and TRBJ2-3, reads EAGVVQSPRYKIIEKKQPVAFWCNPISGHNTLYWYLQNLGQGPELLIRYENEEAVDDSQLPKDRFSAERLKGVDSTLKIQPAELGDSAVYLCASSTGLAGGDTQYFGPGTRLTVL.